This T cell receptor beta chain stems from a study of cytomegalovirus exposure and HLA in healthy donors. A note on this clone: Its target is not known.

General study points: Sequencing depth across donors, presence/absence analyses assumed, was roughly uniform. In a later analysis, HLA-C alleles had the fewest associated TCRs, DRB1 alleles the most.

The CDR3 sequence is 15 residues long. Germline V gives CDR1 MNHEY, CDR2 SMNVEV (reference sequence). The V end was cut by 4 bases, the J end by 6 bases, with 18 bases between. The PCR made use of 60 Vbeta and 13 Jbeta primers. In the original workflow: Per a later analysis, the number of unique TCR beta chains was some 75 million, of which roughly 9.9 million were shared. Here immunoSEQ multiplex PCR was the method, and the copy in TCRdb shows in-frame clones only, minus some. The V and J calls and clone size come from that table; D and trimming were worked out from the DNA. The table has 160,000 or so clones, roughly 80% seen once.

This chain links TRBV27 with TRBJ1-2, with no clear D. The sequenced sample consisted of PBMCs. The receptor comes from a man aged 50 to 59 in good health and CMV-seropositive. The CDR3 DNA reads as TGTGCCAGCAGTTCTCAACTTATGACTGGCCATGGCTACACCTTC. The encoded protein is CASSSQLMTGHGYTF.